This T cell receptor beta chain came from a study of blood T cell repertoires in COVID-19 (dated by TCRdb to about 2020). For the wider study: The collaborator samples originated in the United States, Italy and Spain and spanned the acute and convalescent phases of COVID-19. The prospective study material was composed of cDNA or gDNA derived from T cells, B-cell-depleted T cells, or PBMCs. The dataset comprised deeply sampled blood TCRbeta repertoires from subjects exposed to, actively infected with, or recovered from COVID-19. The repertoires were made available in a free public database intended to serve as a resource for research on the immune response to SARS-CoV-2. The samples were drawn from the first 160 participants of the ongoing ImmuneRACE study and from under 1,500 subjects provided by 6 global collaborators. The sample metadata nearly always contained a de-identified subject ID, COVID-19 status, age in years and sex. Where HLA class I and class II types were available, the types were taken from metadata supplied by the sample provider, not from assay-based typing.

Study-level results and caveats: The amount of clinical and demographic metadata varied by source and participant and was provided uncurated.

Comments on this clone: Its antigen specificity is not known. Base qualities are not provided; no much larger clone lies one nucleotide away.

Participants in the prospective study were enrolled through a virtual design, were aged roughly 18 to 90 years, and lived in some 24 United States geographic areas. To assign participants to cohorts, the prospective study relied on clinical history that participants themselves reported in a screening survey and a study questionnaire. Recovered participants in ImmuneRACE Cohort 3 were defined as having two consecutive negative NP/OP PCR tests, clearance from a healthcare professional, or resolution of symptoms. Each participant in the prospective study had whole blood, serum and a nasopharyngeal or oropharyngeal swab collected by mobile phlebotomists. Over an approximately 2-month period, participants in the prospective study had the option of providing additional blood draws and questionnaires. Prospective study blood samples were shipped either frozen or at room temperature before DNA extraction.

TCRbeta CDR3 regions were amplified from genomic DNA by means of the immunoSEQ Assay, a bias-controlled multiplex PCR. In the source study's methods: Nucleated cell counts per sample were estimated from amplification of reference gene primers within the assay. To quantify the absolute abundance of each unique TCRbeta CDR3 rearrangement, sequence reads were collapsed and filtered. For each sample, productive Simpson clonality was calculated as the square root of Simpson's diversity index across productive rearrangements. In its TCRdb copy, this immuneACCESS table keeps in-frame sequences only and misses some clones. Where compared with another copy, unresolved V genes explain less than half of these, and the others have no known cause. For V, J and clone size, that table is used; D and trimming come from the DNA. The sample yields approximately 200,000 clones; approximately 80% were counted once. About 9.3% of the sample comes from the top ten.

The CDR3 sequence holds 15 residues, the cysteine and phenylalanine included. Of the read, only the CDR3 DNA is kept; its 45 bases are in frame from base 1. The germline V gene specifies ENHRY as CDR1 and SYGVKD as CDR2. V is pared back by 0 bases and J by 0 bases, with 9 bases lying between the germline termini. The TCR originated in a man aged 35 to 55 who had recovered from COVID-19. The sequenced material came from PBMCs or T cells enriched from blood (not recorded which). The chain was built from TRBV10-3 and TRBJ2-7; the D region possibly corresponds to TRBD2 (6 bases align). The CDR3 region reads CAISESGGASYEQYF. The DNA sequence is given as TGTGCCATCAGTGAGTCGGGGGGTGCCTCCTACGAGCAGTACTTC.